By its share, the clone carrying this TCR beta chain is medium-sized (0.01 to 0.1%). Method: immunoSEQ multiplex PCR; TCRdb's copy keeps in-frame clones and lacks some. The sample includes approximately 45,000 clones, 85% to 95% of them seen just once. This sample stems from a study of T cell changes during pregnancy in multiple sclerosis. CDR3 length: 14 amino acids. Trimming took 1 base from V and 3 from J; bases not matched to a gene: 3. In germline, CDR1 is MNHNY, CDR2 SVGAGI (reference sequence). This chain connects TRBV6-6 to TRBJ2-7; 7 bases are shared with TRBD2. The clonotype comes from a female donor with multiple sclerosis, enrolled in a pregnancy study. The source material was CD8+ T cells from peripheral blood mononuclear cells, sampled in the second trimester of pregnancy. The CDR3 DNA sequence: TGTGCCAGCAGTTACTTGGCTAGCGGCTACGAGCAGTACTTC. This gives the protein CASSYLASGYEQYF.